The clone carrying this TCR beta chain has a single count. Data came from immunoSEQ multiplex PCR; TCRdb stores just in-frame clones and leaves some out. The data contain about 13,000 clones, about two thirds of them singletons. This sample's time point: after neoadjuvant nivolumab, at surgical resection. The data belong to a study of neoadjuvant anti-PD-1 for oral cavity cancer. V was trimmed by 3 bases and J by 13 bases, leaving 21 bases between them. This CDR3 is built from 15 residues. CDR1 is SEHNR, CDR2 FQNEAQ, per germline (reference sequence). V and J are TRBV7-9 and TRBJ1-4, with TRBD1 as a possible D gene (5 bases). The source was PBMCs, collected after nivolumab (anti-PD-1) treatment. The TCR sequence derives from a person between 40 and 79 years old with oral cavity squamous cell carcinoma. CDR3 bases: TGTGCCAGCAGCTTGGGGACCACTGATATGAAAAGACTGTTTTTT. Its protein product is CASSLGTTDMKRLFF.